This TCR beta chain was recovered during a study of STAT5B mutations in CD4+ large granular lymphocyte leukemia. This clone was recorded only once. What it recognizes is unknown. Germline V gene sequence: CDR1 MDHEN, CDR2 SYDVKM. The CDR3 loop spans 16 amino acids. Losses at the gene ends were 4 bases for V and 6 bases for J; bases not matched to a gene: 10. This was a survey-level run. Assay used: immunoSEQ multiplex PCR; TCRdb lists only in-frame clones, some missing. This table holds about 33,000 clones, roughly 79% found once. General observations from the study: Compared with healthy controls (2/35), patient top clones favored TRBV06 (8/27).

The TCR comes from a human donor in good health. The sample comprised CD4+ T cells from blood buffy coats. The chain uses TRBV28 and TRBJ1-5, with TRBD1 matching over 9 bases. The CDR3 protein is CASSSGQGREGQPQHF. The CDR3, as DNA: TGTGCCAGCAGTTCCGGACAGGGGCGCGAGGGTCAGCCCCAGCATTTT.